The subject of this entry is one T cell receptor beta chain. The target antigen is unknown. The germline gene is not matched at one end of the junction; a read error may be the cause. This record belongs to a study of cytomegalovirus exposure and HLA in healthy donors. Whole-study findings and limits: Investigators reported some 150 TCR beta chains as tied to cytomegalovirus.

CDR1 is ENHRY, CDR2 SYGVKD, per germline. This CDR3 spans 14 amino acids. Generated by immunoSEQ multiplex PCR, the TCRdb table keeps only in-frame clones and is missing some. The table includes 140,000 or so clones, approximately 90% detected once. The sample consisted of PBMCs. The receptor comes from a man between 18 and 35 years old in good health and CMV-seronegative. The genes are TRBV10-3 and TRBJ1-5, with D tentatively TRBD1 (6 bases). The CDR3, as DNA: TGTGCCATCGGTGAACAGGGACCAAACCAGCCCCAGCATTTT. Its translation: CAIGEQGPNQPQHF.